The 23 T cell receptor beta chains presented below share a single source sample, sequenced in a study of blood T cell repertoires in COVID-19. Produced via immunoSEQ multiplex PCR; TCRdb's table is partial and in-frame only. The data show about 190,000 clones, with around 85% seen just once and 2.5% to 3.5% held by the top ten. The sample was PBMCs or T cells enriched from blood (not recorded which). These receptor sequences come from a woman aged 30 to 39 who had recovered from COVID-19.

The V gene is TRBV20-1, the J gene TRBJ2-1, with 9 bases matching TRBD1. Germline V gene data show CDR1 as DFQATT and CDR2 as SNEGSKA (reference sequence). This CDR3 is 15 amino acids long. J gave up 5 bases and V 3 bases, and 8 bases lay outside the gene matches. CDR3 sequence: CSASTGGYRNNEQFF. The CDR3 DNA reads TGCAGTGCTAGTACAGGGGGCTATCGGAACAATGAGCAGTTCTTC.

This clone was seen a few times. The chain recombines TRBV15 with TRBJ1-1; no firm D call. Germline assignment: CDR1 LNHNV and CDR2 YYDKDF (reference sequence). Trimming took 3 bases from V and 7 from J, leaving 12 bases between them. This CDR3 has 13 amino acids. Here the CDR3 reads CATSSQRRREAFF. The CDR3, as DNA: TGTGCCACCAGCAGCCAGAGGCGGCGTGAAGCTTTCTTT.

The J gene is TRBJ2-2, the V gene TRBV18, with 9 bases that match TRBD2. The germline CDR1 and CDR2 sequences are KGHSH and LQKENI. V shed 3 bases, J shed 1 base, and the junction held 0 bases outside the gene matches. The CDR3 totals 15 residues. CDR3: CASSPSGGNTGELFF. As DNA, the CDR3 is TGTGCCAGCTCACCTAGCGGGGGGAACACCGGGGAGCTGTTTTTT.

This chain links TRBV27 with TRBJ2-2, with D tentatively TRBD2 (6 bases). Germline CDR1 and CDR2: MNHEY and SMNVEV (reference sequence). The length of the CDR3 is 14 residues. The V end was cut by 5 bases, the J end by 1 base, with 8 bases between. CDR3 sequence: CASSGGLNTGELFF. The CDR3 DNA follows: TGTGCCAGCAGTGGGGGGTTGAACACCGGGGAGCTGTTTTTT.

The V call is TRBV21-1, the J call TRBJ2-7; the table's D gene call, TRBD2, was not cross checked with the DNA. TRBV21-1 is labeled a pseudogene. The CDR3 runs 16 residues. The CDR3 DNA sequence: TGTGCCAGCAGAAAAGATACGCGACCGGAGTGGTACGAGCAGTACTTC. This codes for CASRKDTRPEWYEQYF.

The rearrangement joins TRBV19 to TRBJ1-6; D is undetermined. The CDR3 has 14 residues. The V end was cut by 3 bases, the J end by 5 bases, with 8 bases between. Germline V gene lookup returns CDR1 LNHDA and CDR2 SQIVND (reference sequence). CDR3 residues: CASSIPADNSPLHF. Here the CDR3 DNA reads TGTGCCAGTAGTATCCCGGCGGATAATTCACCCCTCCACTTT.

About this clone itself: Additional DNA sequences in this sample encode the identical CDR3. The V and J genes are TRBV5-1 and TRBJ1-1; possibly TRBD1 for D (6 bases). Trimming took 4 bases from V and 0 from J, leaving 10 bases between them. The CDR3 runs 14 residues. The germline CDR1 and CDR2 sequences are SGHRS and YFSETQ. This chain's CDR3 is CASSPGGMNTEAFF. CDR3 DNA sequence: TGCGCCAGCAGCCCGGGGGGCATGAACACTGAAGCTTTCTTT.

This clone was detected only once. V and J are TRBV25-1 and TRBJ2-1; D is possibly TRBD2 (8 bases). The V gene's germline CDR1 is MGHDK and CDR2 SYGVNS. With 1 base removed from V and 9 bases from J, the gap between germline ends came to 16 bases. The CDR3 extends over 15 amino acids. CDR3 in DNA: TGTGCCAGCAGTGAATCCGGACTAGCAGGGGGTGAGCAGTTCTTC. Its translation is CASSESGLAGGEQFF.

The gene calls are TRBV19 and TRBJ1-4; 8 nucleotides align to TRBD1. This CDR3 is 15 amino acids long. Trimming took 3 bases from V and 5 from J; bases not matched to a gene: 5. CDR1 and CDR2 (germline): LNHDA, SQIVND (reference sequence). CDR3 coding DNA: TGTGCCAGTAGTATGGGACAGGCTAAAAATGAAAAACTGTTTTTT. It specifies CASSMGQAKNEKLFF.

The chain recombines TRBV19 with TRBJ1-5; D remains ambiguous. Trimming took 5 bases from V and 0 from J, leaving 14 bases between them. Germline V CDR1 and CDR2: LNHDA, SQIVND (reference sequence). This CDR3 has 16 amino acids. The CDR3 nucleotides are TGTGCCAGTAGTCTAGGACGGACTATTAGCAATCAGCCCCAGCATTTT. This encodes CASSLGRTISNQPQHF. The full variable domain, completed using reference TRBV19 and TRBJ1-5, is DGGITQSPKYLFRKEGQNVTLSCEQNLNHDAMYWYRQDPGQGLRLIYYSQIVNDFQKGDIAEGYSVSREKKESFPLTVTSAQKNPTAFYLCASSLGRTISNQPQHFGDGTRLSIL.

This chain uses TRBV4-1 with TRBJ1-1; D not certain. This CDR3 is built from 14 residues. Germline values: CDR1 MGHRA, CDR2 YSYEKL. The V end lost 1 base, the J end lost 5 bases, and 11 bases lay between the germline ends. This chain's CDR3 is CASSQAEGFTEAFF. The DNA of the CDR3 is TGCGCCAGCAGCCAAGCTGAGGGATTTACTGAAGCTTTCTTT.

The V gene is TRBV5-1, the J gene TRBJ2-7, with 13 positions matching TRBD2. Germline-derived CDR1 and CDR2 are SGHRS and YFSETQ. This CDR3 is built from 16 residues. V was pared by 0 bases and J by 5 bases, with 5 bases of the junction left unmatched. The DNA of the CDR3 is TGCGCCAGCAGCTTGGTGCCGGGACTAGCGGGAAACGAGCAGTACTTC. Protein product: CASSLVPGLAGNEQYF. Full variable domain (rest looked up from reference TRBV5-1 and TRBJ2-7): KAGVTQTPRYLIKTRGQQVTLSCSPISGHRSVSWYQQTPGQGLQFLFEYFSETQRNKGNFPGRFSGRQFSNSRSEMNVSTLELGDSALYLCASSLVPGLAGNEQYFGPGTRLTVT.

The rearrangement joins TRBV29-1 to TRBJ2-5, with 7 bases lining up with TRBD1. The trim removed 6 bases at V and 4 bases at J, leaving 5 bases unmatched. This CDR3 region has 12 residues. Per germline, CDR1 SQVTM and CDR2 ANQGSEA. DNA for the CDR3: TGCAGCGTCAGACAGGGCGGAGAGACCCAGTACTTC. As protein: CSVRQGGETQYF.

This clone was found once. This rearrangement joins TRBV19 to TRBJ2-7; 8 bases match TRBD1. This CDR3 is 17 amino acids long. Germline trimming cut 4 bases from V and 3 bases from J; bases unmatched to any gene: 14. In germline, CDR1 is LNHDA, CDR2 SQIVND (reference sequence). CDR3 in amino acids: CASSTQIIDRGNYEQYF. The DNA of the CDR3 is TGTGCCAGTAGTACTCAGATTATAGACAGGGGAAACTACGAGCAGTACTTC.

This clone was counted a single time. CDR3 DNA: TGTGCCAGCAGCCCACACCCGAACACTGAAGCTTTCTTT. Protein product: CASSPHPNTEAFF. This chain links TRBV11-2 with TRBJ1-1; D unresolved. Trimming removed 5 bases from V and 1 base from J, with 8 bases in between. The germline V gene encodes CDR1 SGHAT and CDR2 FQNNGV. CDR3 length: 13 residues.

V usage is TRBV7-3 and J usage is TRBJ2-2; 7 bases match TRBD2. Trimming took 6 bases from V and 5 from J; bases not matched to a gene: 6. The length of the CDR3 is 14 residues. CDR1 and CDR2 from the germline V gene are SGHTA and FQGTGA. The CDR3 reads CASSTAGLTGELFF. In DNA, the CDR3 is TGTGCCAGCAGTACAGCGGGACTTACCGGGGAGCTGTTTTTT.

On this clone: The sample carries other DNA sequences with the same CDR3. The chain joins TRBV28 to TRBJ1-1, with a possible D match to TRBD1 (6 bases). From germline, CDR1 is MDHEN and CDR2 SYDVKM. Trimming shortened V by 5 bases and J by 3 bases, and 13 bases separated the two germline ends. The CDR3 runs to 14 residues. The CDR3 nucleotides are TGTGCCAGCAGTCCGGGGGGCGGGGACACTGAAGCTTTCTTT. It yields the protein CASSPGGGDTEAFF.

The V gene is TRBV6-6, the J gene TRBJ2-7; 8 nucleotides agree with TRBD1. The CDR3 sequence is 15 residues long. With V trimmed by 0 bases and J by 2 bases, 3 bases remained unmatched. Germline values: CDR1 MNHNY, CDR2 SVGAGI (reference sequence). The CDR3 protein is CASSYSRDRTYEQYF. DNA of the CDR3: TGTGCCAGCAGTTACTCGAGGGACAGGACCTACGAGCAGTACTTC.

A few counts support this clone. This chain links TRBV15 with TRBJ1-1; D perhaps matches TRBD1 (5 bases). The CDR3 totals 15 residues. V lost 3 bases and J 0 bases, leaving 11 bases between the germline ends. CDR1 and CDR2 (germline): LNHNV, YYDKDF (reference sequence). CDR3 coding DNA: TGTGCCACCAGCAGGGGGGAGGGGCTGAACACTGAAGCTTTCTTT. This encodes CATSRGEGLNTEAFF.

DNA of the CDR3: TGTGCCAGTAGGCCCCGCAGGGGAACTAATTCACCCCTCCACTTT. Translating gives CASRPRRGTNSPLHF. This chain links TRBV19 with TRBJ1-6; weak D call: TRBD1 (6 bases). V was cut by 6 bases and J by 6 bases, with 15 bases left in between. The CDR3 extends over 15 amino acids. The germline CDR1 and CDR2 sequences are LNHDA and SQIVND (reference sequence).

V usage is TRBV7-9 and J usage is TRBJ2-3; no clear D. V lost 4 bases and J 6 bases, leaving 11 bases between the germline ends. CDR1 is SEHNR and CDR2 is FQNEAQ in the germline V gene (reference sequence). The length of the CDR3 is 13 residues. The CDR3 sequence: CASSSFWSDTQYF. Here the CDR3 DNA reads TGTGCCAGCAGCTCCTTTTGGAGCGATACGCAGTATTTT.

The chain employs TRBV14 and TRBJ1-2; possible D gene TRBD1, 6 bases. CDR1 SGHDN and CDR2 FVKESK come from the germline V gene. Deletions cut 4 bases from V and 8 bases from J, with 14 bases between. The CDR3 runs 13 residues. The CDR3 coding sequence is TGTGCCAGCAGCCTTAATACAGGGATCGGCTACACCTTC. Its protein product is CASSLNTGIGYTF.

The chain couples TRBV18 to TRBJ2-3; TRBD2 agrees at 10 bases. Germline lookup yields CDR1 KGHSH and CDR2 LQKENI. J gave up 12 bases and V 2 bases, and 8 bases lay outside the gene matches. This CDR3 region has 14 residues. Written as DNA, the CDR3 is TGTGCCAGCTCACCAGGACTAGCGGAGGAGGGACAGTATTTT. Residues: CASSPGLAEEGQYF.